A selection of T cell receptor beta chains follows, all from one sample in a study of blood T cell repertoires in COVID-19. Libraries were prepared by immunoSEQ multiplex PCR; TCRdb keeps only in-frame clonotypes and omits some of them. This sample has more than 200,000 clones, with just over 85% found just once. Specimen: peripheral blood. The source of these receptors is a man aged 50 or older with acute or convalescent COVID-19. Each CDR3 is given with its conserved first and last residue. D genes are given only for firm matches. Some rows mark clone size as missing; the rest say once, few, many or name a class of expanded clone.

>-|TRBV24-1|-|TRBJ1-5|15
CATTGTPYSNQPQHF
TGTGCCACCACCGGGACACCATATAGCAATCAGCCCCAGCATTTT
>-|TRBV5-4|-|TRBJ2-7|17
CASSLAGQGRDSYEQYF
TGTGCCAGCAGCTTGGCCGGTCAGGGGCGAGACTCCTACGAGCAGTACTTC
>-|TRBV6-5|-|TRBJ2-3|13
CAGAGANTDTQYF
TGTGCGGGGGCAGGGGCTAACACAGATACGCAGTATTTT
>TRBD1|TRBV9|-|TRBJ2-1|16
CASSVEMRGRTNEQFF
TGTGCCAGCAGCGTAGAAATGAGGGGGCGCACGAATGAGCAGTTCTTC
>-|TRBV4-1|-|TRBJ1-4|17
CASSQAPATGFNEKLFF
TGCGCCAGCAGCCAAGCCCCAGCCACAGGCTTTAATGAAAAACTGTTTTTT
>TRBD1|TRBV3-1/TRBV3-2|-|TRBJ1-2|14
CASSQDSGGRGYTF
TGTGCCAGCAGCCAAGATTCAGGGGGCCGTGGCTACACCTTC
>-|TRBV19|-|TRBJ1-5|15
CASSWSGYSNQPQHF
TGTGCCAGTAGTTGGTCAGGGTATTCCAATCAGCCCCAGCATTTT
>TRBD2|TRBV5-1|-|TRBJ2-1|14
CASSTGTSGNEQFF
TGCGCCAGCAGCACAGGGACTAGCGGCAATGAGCAGTTCTTC
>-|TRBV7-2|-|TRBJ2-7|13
CASSLGTYYEQYF
TGTGCCAGCAGCTTAGGCACTTACTACGAGCAGTACTTC
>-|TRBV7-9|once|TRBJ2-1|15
CASSLRGAVVDEQFF
TGTGCCAGCAGCTTACGGGGGGCCGTAGTCGATGAGCAGTTCTTC
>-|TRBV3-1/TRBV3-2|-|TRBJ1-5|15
CASSRGQISNQPQHF
TGTGCCAGCAGCCGAGGACAGATTAGCAATCAGCCCCAGCATTTT
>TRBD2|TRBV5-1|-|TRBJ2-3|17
CASSLSRLAGYTDTQYF
TGCGCCAGCAGCTTGAGCCGACTAGCGGGGTACACAGATACGCAGTATTTT
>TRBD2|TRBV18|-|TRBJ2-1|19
CASSPPGLAGGLIYNEQFF
TGTGCCAGCTCTCCACCGGGACTAGCGGGGGGGCTGATTTACAATGAGCAGTTCTTC
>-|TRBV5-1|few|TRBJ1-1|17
CASSLEQGRIMNTEAFF
TGCGCCAGCAGCTTGGAGCAGGGCCGAATCATGAACACTGAAGCTTTCTTT
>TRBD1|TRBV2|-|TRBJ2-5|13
CASGQDIQETQYF
TGTGCCAGCGGACAGGACATCCAAGAGACCCAGTACTTC
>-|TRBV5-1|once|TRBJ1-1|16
CASSLARVYMNTEAFF
TGCGCCAGCAGCTTGGCACGGGTGTACATGAACACTGAAGCTTTCTTT
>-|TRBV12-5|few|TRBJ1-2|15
CASGLVLGRSSGYTF
TGTGCTAGTGGTTTGGTACTTGGTCGGAGTTCTGGCTACACCTTC
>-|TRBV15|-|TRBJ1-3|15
CATSIRGGSGNTIYF
TGTGCCACCAGCATCAGGGGTGGCTCTGGAAACACCATATATTTT